This T cell receptor (beta chain) was captured by sequencing in a study of shared clonotypes between healthy human individuals. Details on this clone: Its antigen is unknown.

General study points: Few donors restricted represented genetic and exposure-history diversity. Large sequencing depth failed to make sorted-subset sequencing complete, rarefaction showed. Shared across four donors were roughly 4.7% of the naive CD4 clonotypes.

Authors' data handling: Quality scores were absent from the junction-only immunoSEQ sequences, so filtering differed. TCRdb keeps only in-frame clones here, not all; method: immunoSEQ multiplex PCR. V and J calls and clone size are given by that table; D and trimming were obtained from the DNA. Of some 2.1 million clones in the sample, just under 95% were seen once. The germline gives CDR1 SGDLS, CDR2 YYNGEE. The CDR3 has 14 residues. The V end lost 4 bases, the J end lost 2 bases, and 13 bases lay between the germline ends. CD45RO negativity and positive selection for CCR7 defined naive CD8 cells, a population that excluded terminally differentiated effector memory CD45RA+ cells.

The receptor comes from a man in his late teens or twenties in good health. Sequencing input: naive CD8+ T cells sorted from blood. This chain links TRBV9 with TRBJ2-7; no clear D. CDR3 sequence reads: CASSQVPGTYEQYF. CDR3 bases: TGTGCCAGCAGCCAAGTTCCAGGCACCTACGAGCAGTACTTC.